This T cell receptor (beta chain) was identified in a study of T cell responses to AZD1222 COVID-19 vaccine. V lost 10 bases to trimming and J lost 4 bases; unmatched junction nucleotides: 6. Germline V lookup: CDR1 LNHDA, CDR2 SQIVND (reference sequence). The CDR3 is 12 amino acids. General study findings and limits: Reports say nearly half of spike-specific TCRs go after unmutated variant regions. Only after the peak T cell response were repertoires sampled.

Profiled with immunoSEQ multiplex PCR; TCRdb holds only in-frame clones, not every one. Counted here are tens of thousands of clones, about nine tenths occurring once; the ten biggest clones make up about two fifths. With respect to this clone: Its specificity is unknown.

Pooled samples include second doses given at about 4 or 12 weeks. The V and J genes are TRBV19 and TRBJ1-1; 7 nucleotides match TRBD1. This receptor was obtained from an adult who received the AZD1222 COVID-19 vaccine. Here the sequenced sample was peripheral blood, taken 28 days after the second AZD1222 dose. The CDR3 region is CATGQWGTEAFF. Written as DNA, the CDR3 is TGTGCCACGGGACAGTGGGGCACTGAAGCTTTCTTT.